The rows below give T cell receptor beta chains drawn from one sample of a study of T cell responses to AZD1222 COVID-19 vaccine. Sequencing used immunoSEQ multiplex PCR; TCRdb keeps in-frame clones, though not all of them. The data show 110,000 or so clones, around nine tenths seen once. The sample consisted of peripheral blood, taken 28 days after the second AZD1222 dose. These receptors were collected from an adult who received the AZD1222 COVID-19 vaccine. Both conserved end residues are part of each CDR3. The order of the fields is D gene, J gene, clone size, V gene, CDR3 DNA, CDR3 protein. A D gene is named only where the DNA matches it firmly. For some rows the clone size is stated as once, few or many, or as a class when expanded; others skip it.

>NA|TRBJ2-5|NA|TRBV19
TGTGCCAGTAGTAAACGGGTCCAAGAGACCCAGTACTTC
CASSKRVQETQYF
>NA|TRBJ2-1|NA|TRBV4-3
TGCGCCAGCAGCCAAGGGAGGCTCAATGAGCAGTTCTTC
CASSQGRLNEQFF
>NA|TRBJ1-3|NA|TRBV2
TGTGCCAGCAGTAGGGACCCCGGGATTGGGAACACCATATATTTT
CASSRDPGIGNTIYF
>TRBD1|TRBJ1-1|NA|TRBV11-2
TGTGCCAGCTCTCCGGGACAGGTAATGAACACTGAAGCTTTCTTT
CASSPGQVMNTEAFF
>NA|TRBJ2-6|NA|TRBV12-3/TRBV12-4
TGTGCCAGCAGCCTTCCGGTCAACGTCCTGACTTTC
CASSLPVNVLTF
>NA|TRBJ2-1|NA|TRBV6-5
TGTGCCAGCAGCCTCGGGACTCCTACCTACAATGAGCAGTTCTTC
CASSLGTPTYNEQFF
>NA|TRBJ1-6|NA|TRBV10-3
TGTGCCATCGGGGTAGGGGGGTATTCACCCCTCCACTTT
CAIGVGGYSPLHF
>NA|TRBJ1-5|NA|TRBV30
TGTGCCTGGAGCGCCCGGGCAGGAACCAATCAGCCCCAGCATTTT
CAWSARAGTNQPQHF
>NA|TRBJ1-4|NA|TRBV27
TGTGCCAGCGCTTGGAGGGACGCAACTAATGAAAAACTGTTTTTT
CASAWRDATNEKLFF
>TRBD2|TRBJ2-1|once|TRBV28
TGTGCCAGCAGTCCTTTCCGACTAGCGGGAGGCCACAATGAGCAGTTCTTC
CASSPFRLAGGHNEQFF
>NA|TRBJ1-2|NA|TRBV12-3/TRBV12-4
TGTGCCAGCAGTCCCGGCCGAAACTATGGCTACACCTTC
CASSPGRNYGYTF
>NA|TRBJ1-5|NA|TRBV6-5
TGTGCCAGCGGGGATGGGAGCAATCAGCCCCAGCATTTT
CASGDGSNQPQHF
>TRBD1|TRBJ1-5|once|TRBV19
TGTGCCAGTAGGCACGACAGGGGAGGCAATCAGCCCCAGCATTTT
CASRHDRGGNQPQHF
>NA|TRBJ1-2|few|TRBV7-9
TGTGCCAGCAGCCGCAACAGGGATAGTAATGGCTACACCTTC
CASSRNRDSNGYTF
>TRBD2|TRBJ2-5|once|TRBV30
TGTGCCGTGGAGCGGGGGGCTCAAGAGACCCAGTACTTC
CAVERGAQETQYF
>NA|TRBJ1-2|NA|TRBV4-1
TGCGCCAGCAGCCAAGTGACCGGGGATTATGGCTACACCTTC
CASSQVTGDYGYTF
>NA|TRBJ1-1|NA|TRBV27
TGTGCCAGCAGTTTTTTCCGGCAACCTGGAAAGTTGGCTTTCTTT
CASSFFRQPGKLAFF
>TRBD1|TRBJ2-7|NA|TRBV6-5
TGTGCCAGCAGGCCTCCCGGGACAGGGGACTACGAGCAGTACTTC
CASRPPGTGDYEQYF
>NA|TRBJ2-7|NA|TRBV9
TGTGCCAGCAGCGTAGCGTCAGACTCAACCTACGAGCAGTACTTC
CASSVASDSTYEQYF
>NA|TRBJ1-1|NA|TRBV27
TGTGCCAGCAGTTTATCTCAGGGGCAAGATAAAGCTTTCTTT
CASSLSQGQDKAFF
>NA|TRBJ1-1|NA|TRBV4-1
TGCGCCAGCAGCCAAGATGGGCAGCTCACTGAAGCTTTCTTT
CASSQDGQLTEAFF
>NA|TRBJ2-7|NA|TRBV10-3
TGTGCCATCAGTGAGTCGCGAGGGAGTAGCGGCCTCTACGAGCAGTACTTC
CAISESRGSSGLYEQYF
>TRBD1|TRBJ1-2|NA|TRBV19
TGTGCCAGTAGTGCGCGACCGGACAGGAACTATGGCTACACCTTC
CASSARPDRNYGYTF
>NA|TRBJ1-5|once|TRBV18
TGTGCCAGCTCACCCACAGGGAATCAGCCCCAGCATTTT
CASSPTGNQPQHF
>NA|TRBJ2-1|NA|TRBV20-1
TGCAGTGCTAGTGGGCAGGGGGGGTCCTACAATGAGCAGTTCTTC
CSASGQGGSYNEQFF
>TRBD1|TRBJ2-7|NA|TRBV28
TGTGCCAGCAGGGGGACAGGGATTAGCTACGAGCAGTACTTC
CASRGTGISYEQYF
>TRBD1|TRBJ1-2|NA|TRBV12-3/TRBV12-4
TGTGCCAGCAGTCCGGGACAGTCCTATGGCTACACCTTC
CASSPGQSYGYTF
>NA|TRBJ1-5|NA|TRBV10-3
TGTGCCATCAGTGAGGCCGGGAATCAGCCCCAGCATTTT
CAISEAGNQPQHF
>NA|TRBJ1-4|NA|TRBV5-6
TGTGCCAGCAGCTTGGGGACTGCAACTAATGAAAAACTGTTTTTT
CASSLGTATNEKLFF
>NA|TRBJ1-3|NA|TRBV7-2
TGTGCCAGCAGCCCGGACAGTTTACCTGGAAACACCATATATTTT
CASSPDSLPGNTIYF
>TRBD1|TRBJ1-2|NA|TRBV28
TGTGCCAGCAGCCGTGGGACAGGGACTAGAAGCTACACCTTC
CASSRGTGTRSYTF
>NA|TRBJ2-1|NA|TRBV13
TGTGCCAGCAGCTTAAGAACAGGAAACGCCCACAATGAGCAGTTCTTC
CASSLRTGNAHNEQFF
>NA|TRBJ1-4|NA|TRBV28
TGTGCCAGCACTTTGACAGGCGGTAATGAAAAACTGTTTTTT
CASTLTGGNEKLFF
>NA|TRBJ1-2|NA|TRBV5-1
TGCGCCAGCAGCTTGGGGATAGCCAGGGAGGACTATGGCTACACCTTC
CASSLGIAREDYGYTF
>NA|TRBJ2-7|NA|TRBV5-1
TGCGCCAGCAGCTTCACTCAATGGGGGAGCTCCTACGAGCAGTACTTC
CASSFTQWGSSYEQYF
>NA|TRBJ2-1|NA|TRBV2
TGTGCCAGCAGTGAAGGTCTAGTGAAGGGGTATAGGATTAGTGAGCAGTTCTTC
CASSEGLVKGYRISEQFF